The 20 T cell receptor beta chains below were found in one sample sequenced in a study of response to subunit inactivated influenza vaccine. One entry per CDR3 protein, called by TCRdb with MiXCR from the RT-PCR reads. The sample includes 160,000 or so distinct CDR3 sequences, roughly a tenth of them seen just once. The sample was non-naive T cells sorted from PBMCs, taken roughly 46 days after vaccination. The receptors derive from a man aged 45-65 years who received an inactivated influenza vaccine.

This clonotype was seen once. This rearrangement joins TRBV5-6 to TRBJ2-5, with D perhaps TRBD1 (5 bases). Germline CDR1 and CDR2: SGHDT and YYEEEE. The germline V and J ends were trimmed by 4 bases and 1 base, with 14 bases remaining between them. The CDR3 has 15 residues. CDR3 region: CASSPNQGIQETQYF. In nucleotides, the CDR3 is TGTGCCAGCAGCCCAAATCAGGGAATCCAAGAGACCCAGTACTTC.

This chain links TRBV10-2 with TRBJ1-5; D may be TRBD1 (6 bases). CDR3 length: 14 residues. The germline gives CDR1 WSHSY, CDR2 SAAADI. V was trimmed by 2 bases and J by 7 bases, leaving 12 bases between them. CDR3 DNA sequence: TGCGCCAGCAGTGAGCCCGGGGGCGGGCAGCCCCAGCATTTT. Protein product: CASSEPGGGQPQHF.

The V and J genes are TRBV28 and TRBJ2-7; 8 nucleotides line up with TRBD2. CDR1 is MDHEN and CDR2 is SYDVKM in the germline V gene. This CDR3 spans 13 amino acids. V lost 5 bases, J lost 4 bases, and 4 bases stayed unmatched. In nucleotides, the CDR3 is TGTGCCAGCAGTACGGGGGGGCCGTACGAGCAGTACTTC. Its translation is CASSTGGPYEQYF.

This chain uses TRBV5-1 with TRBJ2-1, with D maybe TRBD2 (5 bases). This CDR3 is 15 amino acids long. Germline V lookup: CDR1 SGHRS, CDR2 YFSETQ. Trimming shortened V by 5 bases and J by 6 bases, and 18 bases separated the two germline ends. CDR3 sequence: CASRDTGVSVNEQFF. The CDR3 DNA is TGCGCCAGCAGGGATACCGGAGTTAGCGTCAATGAGCAGTTCTTC.

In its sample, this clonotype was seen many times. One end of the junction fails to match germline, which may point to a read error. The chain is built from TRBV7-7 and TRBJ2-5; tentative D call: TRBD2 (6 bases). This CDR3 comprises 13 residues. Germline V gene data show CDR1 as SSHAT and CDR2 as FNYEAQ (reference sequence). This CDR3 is CASSLGTEGTQYF. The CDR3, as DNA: TGTGCTAGCAGCTTAGGGACTGAAGGAACCCAGTACTTC.

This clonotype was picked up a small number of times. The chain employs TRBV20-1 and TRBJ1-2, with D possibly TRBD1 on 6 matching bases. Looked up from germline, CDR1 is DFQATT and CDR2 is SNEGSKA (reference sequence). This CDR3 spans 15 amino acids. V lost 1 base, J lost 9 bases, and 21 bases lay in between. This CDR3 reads CSARAGWVGGASYTF. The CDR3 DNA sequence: TGCAGTGCTAGAGCTGGGTGGGTCGGGGGCGCGAGCTACACCTTC.

CDR3 sequence (DNA): TGTGCCAGCGCCGGTGAGGGGTCTTATAGCAATCAGCCCCAGCATTTT. This gives the protein CASAGEGSYSNQPQHF. The chain couples TRBV19 to TRBJ1-5, with D tentatively TRBD1 (5 bases). The CDR3 spans 16 residues. The germline CDR1 and CDR2 sequences are LNHDA and SQIVND (reference sequence). The V end was cut by 9 bases, the J end by 0 bases, with 18 bases between.

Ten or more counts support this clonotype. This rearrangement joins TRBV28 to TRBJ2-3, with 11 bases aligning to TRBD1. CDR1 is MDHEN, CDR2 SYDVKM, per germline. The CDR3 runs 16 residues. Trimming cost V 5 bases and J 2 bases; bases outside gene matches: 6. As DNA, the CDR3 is TGTGCCAGCAGTGCCGGGACAGGGGGTTTCACAGATACGCAGTATTTT. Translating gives CASSAGTGGFTDTQYF.

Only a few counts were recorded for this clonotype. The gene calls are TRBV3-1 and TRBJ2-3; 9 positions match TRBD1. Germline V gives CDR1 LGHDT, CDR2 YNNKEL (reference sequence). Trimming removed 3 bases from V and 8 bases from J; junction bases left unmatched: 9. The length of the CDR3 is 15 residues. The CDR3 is CASSQDPGQGATQYF. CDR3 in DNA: TGTGCCAGCAGCCAGGATCCGGGACAGGGAGCTACGCAGTATTTT.

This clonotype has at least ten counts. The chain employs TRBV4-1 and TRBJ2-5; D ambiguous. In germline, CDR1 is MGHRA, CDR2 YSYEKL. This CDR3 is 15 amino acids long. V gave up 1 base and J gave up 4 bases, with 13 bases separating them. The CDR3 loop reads CASSQVGAGLETQYF. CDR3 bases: TGCGCCAGCAGCCAAGTTGGTGCAGGTTTAGAGACCCAGTACTTC.

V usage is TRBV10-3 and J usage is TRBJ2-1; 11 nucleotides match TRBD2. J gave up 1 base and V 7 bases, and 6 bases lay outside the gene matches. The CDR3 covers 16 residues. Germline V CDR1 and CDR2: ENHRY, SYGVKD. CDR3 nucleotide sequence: TGTGCCATCACCGGACTAGCGGGTACTTCCTACAATGAGCAGTTCTTC. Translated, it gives CAITGLAGTSYNEQFF.

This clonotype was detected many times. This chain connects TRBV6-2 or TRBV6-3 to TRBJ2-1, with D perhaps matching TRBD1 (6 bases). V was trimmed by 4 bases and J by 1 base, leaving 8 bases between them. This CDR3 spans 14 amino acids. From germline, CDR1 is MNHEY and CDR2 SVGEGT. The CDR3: CASSSTGSYNEQFF. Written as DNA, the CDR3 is TGTGCCAGCAGTTCAACAGGGTCCTACAATGAGCAGTTCTTC.

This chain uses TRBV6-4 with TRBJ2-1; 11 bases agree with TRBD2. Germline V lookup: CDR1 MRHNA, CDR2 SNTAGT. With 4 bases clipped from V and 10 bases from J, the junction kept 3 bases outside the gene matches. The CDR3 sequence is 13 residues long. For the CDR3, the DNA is TGTGCCAGCAGTGGACTAGCGGGGCCCGAGCAGTTCTTC. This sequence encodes CASSGLAGPEQFF.

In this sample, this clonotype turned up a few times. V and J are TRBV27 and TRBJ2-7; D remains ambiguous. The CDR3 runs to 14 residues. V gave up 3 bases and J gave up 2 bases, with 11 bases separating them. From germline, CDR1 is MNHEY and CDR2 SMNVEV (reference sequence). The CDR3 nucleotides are TGTGCCAGCAGTTTGGGCAGGTCCACCTACGAGCAGTACTTC. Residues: CASSLGRSTYEQYF.

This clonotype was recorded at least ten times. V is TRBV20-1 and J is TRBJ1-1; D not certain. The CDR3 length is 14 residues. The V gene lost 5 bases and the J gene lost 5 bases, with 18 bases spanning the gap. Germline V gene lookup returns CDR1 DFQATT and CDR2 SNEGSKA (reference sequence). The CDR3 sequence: CSALPASKRTEAFF. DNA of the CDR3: TGCAGTGCTCTCCCCGCTTCAAAGCGGACTGAAGCTTTCTTT.

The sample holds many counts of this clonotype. The CDR3 DNA follows: TGTGCCAGCAGCTTAGACCCAGGGCTGGCCGGGGAGCTGTTTTTT. This codes for CASSLDPGLAGELFF. The chain links TRBV7-2 to TRBJ2-2, with a weak D call TRBD1 (5 bases). The length of the CDR3 is 15 residues. Trimming left V 1 base short and J 6 bases short, with 12 bases between. Looked up from germline, CDR1 is SGHTA and CDR2 is FQGNSA.

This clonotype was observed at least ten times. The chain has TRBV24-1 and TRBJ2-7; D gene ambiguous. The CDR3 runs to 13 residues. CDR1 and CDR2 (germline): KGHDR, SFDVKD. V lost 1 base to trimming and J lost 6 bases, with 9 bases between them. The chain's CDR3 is CATSDFGVSEQYF. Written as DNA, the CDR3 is TGTGCCACCAGTGATTTTGGGGTCTCCGAGCAGTACTTC.

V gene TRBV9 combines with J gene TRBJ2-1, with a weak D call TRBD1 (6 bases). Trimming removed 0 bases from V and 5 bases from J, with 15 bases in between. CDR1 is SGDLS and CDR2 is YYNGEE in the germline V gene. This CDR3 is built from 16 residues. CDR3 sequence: CASSVGSQGTNNEQFF. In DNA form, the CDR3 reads TGTGCCAGCAGCGTAGGGTCCCAGGGGACCAACAATGAGCAGTTCTTC.

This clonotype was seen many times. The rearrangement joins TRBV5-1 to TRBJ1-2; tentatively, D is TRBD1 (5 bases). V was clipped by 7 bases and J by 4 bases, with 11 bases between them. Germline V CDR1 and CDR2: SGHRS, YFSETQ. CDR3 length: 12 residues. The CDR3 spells CASGREGYGYTF. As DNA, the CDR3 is TGCGCCAGCGGCAGGGAGGGCTATGGCTACACCTTC.

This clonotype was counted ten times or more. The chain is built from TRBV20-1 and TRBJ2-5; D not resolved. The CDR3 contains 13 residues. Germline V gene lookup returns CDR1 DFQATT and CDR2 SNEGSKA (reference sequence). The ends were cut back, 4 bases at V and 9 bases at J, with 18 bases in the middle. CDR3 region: CSAKSNPGVAQYF. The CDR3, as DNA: TGCAGTGCTAAGTCTAACCCCGGTGTAGCCCAGTACTTC.